These 4 T cell receptor beta chains came from one sample sequenced in a study of CD8 T cells in ankylosing spondylitis. TCRdb re-called the 5' RACE reads through MiXCR, storing one row per CDR3 protein. The sample has 100,000 to 150,000 distinct CDR3 sequences, around 9% seen once. Material: blood, either unsorted or a sorted T cell fraction (not recorded which). The receptors shown here come from a male donor with ankylosing spondylitis or in good health (not recorded which).

Points on this clonotype: A much larger clone sits a single nucleotide away, making a read error possible. The V gene is TRBV7-9, the J gene TRBJ2-7; 11 bases agree with TRBD1. Germline assignment: CDR1 SEHNR and CDR2 FQNEAQ (reference sequence). This CDR3 has 15 residues. CDR3 bases: TGTGCCAGCAGCCTGGACAGGGGGCTAGCCTACGACCAGTACTTC. Protein product: CASSLDRGLAYDQYF.

The sample holds a few counts of this clonotype. The gene calls are TRBV5-6 and TRBJ2-2; 9 nucleotides match TRBD1. CDR1 and CDR2 from the germline V gene are SGHDT and YYEEEE. V was pared by 4 bases and J by 7 bases, with 8 bases of the junction left unmatched. The CDR3 contains 15 residues. In DNA form, the CDR3 reads TGTGCCAGCAGCCGGTTGGACAGGGGAGGCGGGGAGCTGTTTTTT. This gives the protein CASSRLDRGGGELFF.

The V gene is TRBV20-1, the J gene TRBJ2-5; 7 bases are a match to TRBD2. The V gene's germline CDR1 is DFQATT and CDR2 SNEGSKA (reference sequence). This CDR3 has 15 amino acids. V gave up 3 bases and J gave up 5 bases; unmatched junction bases: 12. CDR3 in DNA: TGCAGTGCTAGCAGTCTAGCGGAGCCCTCGGAGACCCAGTACTTC. Its protein is CSASSLAEPSETQYF.

This clonotype was counted a few times. The chain couples TRBV20-1 to TRBJ2-5; D call uncertain. V lost 5 bases and J lost 3, with 7 bases in between. CDR1 is DFQATT and CDR2 is SNEGSKA in the germline V gene (reference sequence). This CDR3 is built from 11 residues. CDR3 loop: CSAPREETQYF. DNA of the CDR3: TGCAGTGCTCCCCGCGAAGAGACCCAGTACTTC.